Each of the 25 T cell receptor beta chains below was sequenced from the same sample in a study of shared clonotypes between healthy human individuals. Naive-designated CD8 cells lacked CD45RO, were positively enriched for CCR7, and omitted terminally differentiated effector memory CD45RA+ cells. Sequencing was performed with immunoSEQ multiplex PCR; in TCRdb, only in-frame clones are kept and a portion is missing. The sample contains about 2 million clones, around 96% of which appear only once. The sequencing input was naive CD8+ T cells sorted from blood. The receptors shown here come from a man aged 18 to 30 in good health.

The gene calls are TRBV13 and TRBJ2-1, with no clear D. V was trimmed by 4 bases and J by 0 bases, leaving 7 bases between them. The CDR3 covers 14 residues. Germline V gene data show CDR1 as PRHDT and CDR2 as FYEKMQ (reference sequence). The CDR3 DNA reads TGTGCCAGCAGCTCTAGAAACTCCTACAATGAGCAGTTCTTC. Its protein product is CASSSRNSYNEQFF.

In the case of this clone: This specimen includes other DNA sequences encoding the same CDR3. CDR3 in DNA: TGCGCCAGCAGCTTGGGCGGGTCCTCCTACGAGCAGTACTTC. Translation gives CASSLGGSSYEQYF. This sequence joins TRBV5-1 and TRBJ2-7, with a possible D match to TRBD2 (5 bases). Germline CDR1 is SGHRS and CDR2 is YFSETQ. V was trimmed by 0 bases and J by 0 bases, leaving 7 bases between them. The CDR3 runs to 14 residues.

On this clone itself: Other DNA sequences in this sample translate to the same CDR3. CDR3 nucleotide sequence: TGTGCCAGCAGCGTAGCGGCGGGGGGGAGCTACGAGCAGTACTTC. Its translation is CASSVAAGGSYEQYF. The genes are TRBV9 and TRBJ2-7, with 9 bases lining up with TRBD2. After removal of 0 bases from V and 3 bases from J, the junction contained 4 bases not matched to a gene. The germline gives CDR1 SGDLS, CDR2 YYNGEE. CDR3 length equals 15 residues.

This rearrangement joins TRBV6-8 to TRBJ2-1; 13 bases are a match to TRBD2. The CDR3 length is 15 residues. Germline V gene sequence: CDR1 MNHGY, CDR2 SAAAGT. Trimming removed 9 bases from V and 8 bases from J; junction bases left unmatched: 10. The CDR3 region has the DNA TGTGCCAGTCCCGTACTAGCGGGGGGGCCCTATGAGCAGTTCTTC. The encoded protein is CASPVLAGGPYEQFF.

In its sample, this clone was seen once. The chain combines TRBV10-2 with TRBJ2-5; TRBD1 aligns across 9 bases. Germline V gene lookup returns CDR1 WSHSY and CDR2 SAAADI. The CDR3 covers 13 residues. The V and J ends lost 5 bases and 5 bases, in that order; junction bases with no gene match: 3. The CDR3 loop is CASSPDRGETQYF. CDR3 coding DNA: TGCGCCAGCAGTCCAGACAGGGGGGAGACCCAGTACTTC.

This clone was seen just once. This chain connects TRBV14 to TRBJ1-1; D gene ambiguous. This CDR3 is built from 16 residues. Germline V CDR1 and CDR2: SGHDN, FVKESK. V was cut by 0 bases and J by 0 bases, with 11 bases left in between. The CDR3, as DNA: TGTGCCAGCAGCCAAGATCAGTATAAGGTGAACACTGAAGCTTTCTTT. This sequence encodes CASSQDQYKVNTEAFF. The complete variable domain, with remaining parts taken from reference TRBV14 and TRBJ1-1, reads EAGVTQFPSHSVIEKGQTVTLRCDPISGHDNLYWYRRVMGKEIKFLLHFVKESKQDESGMPNNRFLAERTGGTYSTLKVQPAELEDSGVYFCASSQDQYKVNTEAFFGQGTRLTVV.

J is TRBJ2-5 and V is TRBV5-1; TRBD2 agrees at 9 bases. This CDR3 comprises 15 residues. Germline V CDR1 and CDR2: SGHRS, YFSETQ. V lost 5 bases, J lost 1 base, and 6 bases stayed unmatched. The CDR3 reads CASRRTSAVQETQYF. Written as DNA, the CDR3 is TGCGCCAGCAGAAGGACTAGCGCCGTCCAAGAGACCCAGTACTTC.

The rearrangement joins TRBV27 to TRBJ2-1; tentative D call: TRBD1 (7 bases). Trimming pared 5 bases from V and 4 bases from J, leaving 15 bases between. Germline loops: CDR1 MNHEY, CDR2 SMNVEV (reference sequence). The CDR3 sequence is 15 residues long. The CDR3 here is CASSPGDRLYNEQFF. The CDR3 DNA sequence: TGTGCCAGCAGTCCGGGGGACAGACTTTACAATGAGCAGTTCTTC.

CDR3 in amino acids: CASTQGAGYEQYF. The CDR3 DNA reads as TGCGCCAGCACCCAGGGGGCCGGCTACGAGCAGTACTTC. The chain combines TRBV5-1 with TRBJ2-7; 8 bases agree with TRBD1. The CDR3 runs to 13 residues. Germline V CDR1 and CDR2: SGHRS, YFSETQ. V lost 6 bases, J lost 3 bases, and 5 bases stayed unmatched.

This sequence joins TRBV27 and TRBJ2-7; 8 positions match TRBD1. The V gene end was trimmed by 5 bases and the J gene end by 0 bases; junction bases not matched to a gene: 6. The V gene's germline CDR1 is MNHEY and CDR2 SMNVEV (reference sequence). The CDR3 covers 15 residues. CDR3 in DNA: TGTGCCAGCAGTCCTGACAGGGGTAGCTCCTACGAGCAGTACTTC. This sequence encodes CASSPDRGSSYEQYF.

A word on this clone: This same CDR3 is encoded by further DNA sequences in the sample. The CDR3 reads CASSPGLLNEQFF. The CDR3 coding sequence is TGTGCCAGTAGTCCTGGACTACTCAATGAGCAGTTCTTC. The genes are TRBV19 and TRBJ2-1, with D maybe TRBD2 (6 bases). The CDR3 covers 13 residues. The germline V and J ends were trimmed by 5 bases and 6 bases, with 11 bases remaining between them. Germline CDR1 LNHDA, CDR2 SQIVND (reference sequence).

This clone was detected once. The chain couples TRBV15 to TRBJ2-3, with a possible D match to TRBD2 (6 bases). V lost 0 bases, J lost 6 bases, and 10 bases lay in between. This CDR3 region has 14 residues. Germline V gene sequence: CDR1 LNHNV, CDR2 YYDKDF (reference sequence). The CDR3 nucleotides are TGTGCCACCAGCAGAGATCAAGGAGGGGATACGCAGTATTTT. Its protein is CATSRDQGGDTQYF.

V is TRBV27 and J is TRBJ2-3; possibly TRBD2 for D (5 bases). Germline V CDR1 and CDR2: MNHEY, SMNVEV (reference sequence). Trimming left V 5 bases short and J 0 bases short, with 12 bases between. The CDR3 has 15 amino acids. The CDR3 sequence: CASSGLGGSTDTQYF. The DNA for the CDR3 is TGTGCCAGCAGTGGTCTGGGCGGGAGCACAGATACGCAGTATTTT.

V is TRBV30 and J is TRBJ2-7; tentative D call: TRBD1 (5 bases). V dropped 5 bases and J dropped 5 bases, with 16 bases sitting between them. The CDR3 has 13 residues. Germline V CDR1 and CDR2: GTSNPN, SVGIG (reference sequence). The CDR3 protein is CAWDPIKGDEQYF. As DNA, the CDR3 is TGTGCCTGGGACCCCATAAAAGGGGACGAGCAGTACTTC.

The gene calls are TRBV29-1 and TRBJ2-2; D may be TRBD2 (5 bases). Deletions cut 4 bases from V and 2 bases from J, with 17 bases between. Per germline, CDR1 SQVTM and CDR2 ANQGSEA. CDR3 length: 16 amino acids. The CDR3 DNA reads TGCAGCGTTGGGACTTCTTATCCAATAAACACCGGGGAGCTGTTTTTT. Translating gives CSVGTSYPINTGELFF.

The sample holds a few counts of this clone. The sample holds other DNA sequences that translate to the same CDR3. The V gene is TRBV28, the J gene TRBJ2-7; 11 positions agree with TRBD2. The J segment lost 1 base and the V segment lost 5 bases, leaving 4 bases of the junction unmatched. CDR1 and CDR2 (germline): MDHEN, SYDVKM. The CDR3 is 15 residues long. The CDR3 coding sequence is TGTGCCAGCAGTCCCATAGCGGGGGGGTCCTACGAGCAGTACTTC. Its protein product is CASSPIAGGSYEQYF.

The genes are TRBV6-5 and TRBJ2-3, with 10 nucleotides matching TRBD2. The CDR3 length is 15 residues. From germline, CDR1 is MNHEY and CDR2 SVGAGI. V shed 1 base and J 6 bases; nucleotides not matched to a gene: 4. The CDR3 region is CASSYLAGGGDTQYF. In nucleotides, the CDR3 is TGTGCCAGCAGTTACTTAGCGGGAGGCGGGGATACGCAGTATTTT.

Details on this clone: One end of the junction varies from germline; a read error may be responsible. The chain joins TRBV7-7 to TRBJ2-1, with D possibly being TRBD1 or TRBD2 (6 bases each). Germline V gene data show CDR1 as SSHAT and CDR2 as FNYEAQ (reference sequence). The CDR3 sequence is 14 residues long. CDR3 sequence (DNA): TGTGCTAGCAGCTTGTGGGGGGCCAACAATGAGCAGTTCTTC. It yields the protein CASSLWGANNEQFF.

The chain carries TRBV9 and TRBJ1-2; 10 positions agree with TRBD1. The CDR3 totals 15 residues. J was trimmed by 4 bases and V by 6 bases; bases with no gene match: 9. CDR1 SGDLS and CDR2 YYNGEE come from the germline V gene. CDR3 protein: CASKIDRGRGYGYTF. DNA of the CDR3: TGTGCCAGCAAGATAGACAGGGGGCGGGGCTATGGCTACACCTTC.

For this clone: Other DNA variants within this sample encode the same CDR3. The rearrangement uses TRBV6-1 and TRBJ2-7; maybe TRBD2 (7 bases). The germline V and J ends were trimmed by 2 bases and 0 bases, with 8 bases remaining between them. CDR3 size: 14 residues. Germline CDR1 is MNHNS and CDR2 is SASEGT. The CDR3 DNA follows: TGTGCCAGCAGTGAAAGGGGGGGCTCCTACGAGCAGTACTTC. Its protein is CASSERGGSYEQYF.

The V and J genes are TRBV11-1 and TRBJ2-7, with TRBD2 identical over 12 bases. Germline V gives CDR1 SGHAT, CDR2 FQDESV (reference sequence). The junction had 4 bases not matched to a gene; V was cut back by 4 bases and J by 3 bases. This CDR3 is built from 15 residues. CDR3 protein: CASSSTSGGLYEQYF. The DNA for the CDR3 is TGTGCCAGCAGCTCAACTAGCGGGGGGCTCTACGAGCAGTACTTC.

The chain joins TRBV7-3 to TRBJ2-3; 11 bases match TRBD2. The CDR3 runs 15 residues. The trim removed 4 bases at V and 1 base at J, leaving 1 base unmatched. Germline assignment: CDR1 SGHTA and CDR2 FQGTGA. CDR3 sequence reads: CASSWTSGRTDTQYF. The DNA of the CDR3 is TGTGCCAGCAGCTGGACTAGCGGGCGCACAGATACGCAGTATTTT.

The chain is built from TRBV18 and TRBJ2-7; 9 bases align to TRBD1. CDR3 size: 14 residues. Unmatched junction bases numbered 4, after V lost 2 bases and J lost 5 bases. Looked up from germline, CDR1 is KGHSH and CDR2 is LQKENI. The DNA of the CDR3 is TGTGCCAGCTCACCAAACAGGGGGCTGGACGAGCAGTACTTC. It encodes CASSPNRGLDEQYF. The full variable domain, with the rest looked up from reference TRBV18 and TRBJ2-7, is NAGVMQNPRHLVRRRGQEARLRCSPMKGHSHVYWYRQLPEEGLKFMVYLQKENIIDESGMPKERFSAEFPKEGPSILRIQQVVRGDSAAYFCASSPNRGLDEQYFGPGTRLTVT.

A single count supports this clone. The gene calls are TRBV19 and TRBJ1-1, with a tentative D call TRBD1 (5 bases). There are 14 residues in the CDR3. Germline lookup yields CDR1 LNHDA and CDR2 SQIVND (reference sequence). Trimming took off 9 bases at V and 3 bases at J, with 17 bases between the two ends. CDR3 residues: CASSPVWGDTEAFF. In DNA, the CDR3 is TGTGCCAGCAGCCCGGTGTGGGGGGACACTGAAGCTTTCTTT. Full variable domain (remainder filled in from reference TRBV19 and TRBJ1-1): DGGITQSPKYLFRKEGQNVTLSCEQNLNHDAMYWYRQDPGQGLRLIYYSQIVNDFQKGDIAEGYSVSREKKESFPLTVTSAQKNPTAFYLCASSPVWGDTEAFFGQGTRLTVV.

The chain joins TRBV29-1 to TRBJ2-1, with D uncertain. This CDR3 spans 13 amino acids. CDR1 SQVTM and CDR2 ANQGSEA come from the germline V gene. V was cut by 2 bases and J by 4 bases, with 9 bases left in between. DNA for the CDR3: TGCAGCGTTGAAAATTGGCAGTACAATGAGCAGTTCTTC. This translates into CSVENWQYNEQFF.